One sample yielded the 5 T cell receptor beta chains listed below, sequenced in a study of CD8 T cells in ankylosing spondylitis. TCRdb used MiXCR to reprocess the 5' RACE reads, holding one entry per CDR3 protein. The sample holds hundreds of thousands of distinct CDR3 sequences, more than 20% seen once. Sequenced input: blood, either unsorted or a sorted T cell fraction (not recorded which). These receptor sequences come from a male donor with ankylosing spondylitis or in good health (not recorded which).

The chain links TRBV11-2 to TRBJ2-3; 12 bases are shared with TRBD2. The CDR3 has 15 residues. V was pared by 4 bases and J by 2 bases, with 1 base of the junction left unmatched. Germline V gene data show CDR1 as SGHAT and CDR2 as FQNNGV. For the CDR3, the DNA is TGTGCCAGCAGCTGGACTAGCGGGAACACAGATACGCAGTATTTT. Its protein product is CASSWTSGNTDTQYF.

This clonotype has more than one count but fewer than ten. V gene TRBV12-3 or TRBV12-4 combines with J gene TRBJ2-1, with a tentative D call TRBD1 (6 bases). CDR3 length equals 16 residues. V lost 5 bases to trimming and J lost 4 bases, with 18 bases between them. This CDR3 is CASSPQTGTHYNEQFF. CDR3 nucleotide sequence: TGTGCCAGCAGTCCTCAAACCGGGACACATTACAATGAGCAGTTCTTC.

This clonotype showed up just a few times. The chain employs TRBV4-1 and TRBJ2-3; the match to TRBD2 covers 9 bases. The V and J ends lost 0 bases and 3 bases, in that order; junction bases with no gene match: 4. Germline V lookup: CDR1 MGHRA, CDR2 YSYEKL. The CDR3 runs to 16 residues. The DNA for the CDR3 is TGCGCCAGCAGCCAAGATGGTAGCGGGGGAACAGATACGCAGTATTTT. This sequence encodes CASSQDGSGGTDTQYF.

The genes are TRBV21-1 and TRBJ2-4; the table calls TRBD2, which could not be checked here. TRBV21-1 is reported as a pseudogene. The CDR3 totals 21 residues. The CDR3 DNA reads TGTGCCAGCAGCAAGACCAAACCAATACCGGGCCCGGAGAGGGCCAAAAACATTCAGTACTTC. Its translation: CASSKTKPIPGPERAKNIQYF.

This clonotype was detected a few times. V usage is TRBV4-1 and J usage is TRBJ2-7, with TRBD2 identical over 9 bases. The CDR3 is 18 residues long. Germline V gene data show CDR1 as MGHRA and CDR2 as YSYEKL. The ends lost 1 base at V and 6 bases at J; junction bases unmatched: 16. The CDR3 protein is CASSQVGVIQRGALEQYF. Written as DNA, the CDR3 is TGCGCCAGCAGCCAAGTAGGTGTAATCCAGCGGGGGGCCCTCGAGCAGTACTTC.